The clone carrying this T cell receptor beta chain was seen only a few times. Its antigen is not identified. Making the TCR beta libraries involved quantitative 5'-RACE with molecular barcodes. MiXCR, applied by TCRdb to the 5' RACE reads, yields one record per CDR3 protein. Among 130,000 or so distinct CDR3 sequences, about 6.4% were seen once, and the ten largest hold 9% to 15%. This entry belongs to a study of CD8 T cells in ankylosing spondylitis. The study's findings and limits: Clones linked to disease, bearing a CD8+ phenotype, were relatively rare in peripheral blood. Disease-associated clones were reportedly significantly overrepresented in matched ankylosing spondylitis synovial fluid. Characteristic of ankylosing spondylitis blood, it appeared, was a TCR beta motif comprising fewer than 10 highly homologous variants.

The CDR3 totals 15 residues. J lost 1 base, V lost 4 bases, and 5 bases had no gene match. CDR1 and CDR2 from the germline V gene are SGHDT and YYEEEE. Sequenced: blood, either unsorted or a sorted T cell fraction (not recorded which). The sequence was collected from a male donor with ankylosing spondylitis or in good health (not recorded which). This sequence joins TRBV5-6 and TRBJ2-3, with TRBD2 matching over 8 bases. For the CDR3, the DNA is TGTGCCAGCAGCCCCGGGGGGGCCGGCACAGATACGCAGTATTTT. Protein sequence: CASSPGGAGTDTQYF.